The 29 T cell receptor beta chains below come from one sample, sequenced in a study of blood T cell repertoires in COVID-19. Clones were read by immunoSEQ multiplex PCR, and TCRdb kept only the in-frame ones, dropping some. The sample yields 180,000 or so clones, around 87% seen once. Specimen: peripheral blood. These receptors were taken from a man aged 40-49 years with active or convalescent COVID-19.

This chain joins TRBV6-6 and TRBJ2-3; TRBD2 matches at 10 bases. Germline V gene data show CDR1 as MNHNY and CDR2 as SVGAGI (reference sequence). The V segment lost 6 bases and the J segment 3 bases; nucleotides outside the gene matches: 6. The CDR3 extends over 15 amino acids. The CDR3 bases are TGTGCCAGCAGGGTAGCGGGGGGAGGGACAGATACGCAGTATTTT. As protein: CASRVAGGGTDTQYF.

The chain has TRBV2 and TRBJ1-2, with a possible D match to TRBD1 (5 bases). Trimming shortened V by 7 bases and J by 1 base, and 13 bases separated the two germline ends. From germline, CDR1 is SNHLY and CDR2 FYNNEI. The CDR3 contains 14 residues. CDR3 residues: CASIPGEGNYGYTF. In DNA form, the CDR3 reads TGTGCCAGCATTCCGGGGGAGGGTAACTATGGCTACACCTTC.

The CDR3 reads CASSSDSGEQFF. The CDR3 DNA reads as TGTGCCAGCAGCTCAGATTCGGGTGAGCAGTTCTTC. This rearrangement joins TRBV7-2 to TRBJ2-1; D uncertain. V was cut by 4 bases and J by 9 bases, with 10 bases left in between. The V gene's germline CDR1 is SGHTA and CDR2 FQGNSA. This CDR3 has 12 residues.

This clone was found a few times. This rearrangement joins TRBV4-3 to TRBJ1-2; 8 positions match TRBD1. Trimming took 4 bases from V and 4 from J; bases not matched to a gene: 8. CDR3 length equals 15 residues. The germline CDR1 and CDR2 sequences are LGHNA and YSLEER. The CDR3 here is CASSPDRGGGYGYTF. The CDR3 nucleotides are TGCGCCAGCAGCCCCGACAGGGGAGGGGGCTATGGCTACACCTTC.

The chain couples TRBV7-9 to TRBJ2-3; 14 bases agree with TRBD2. Trimming took 5 bases from V and 1 from J; bases not matched to a gene: 2. CDR1 and CDR2 (germline): SEHNR, FQNEAQ (reference sequence). There are 16 residues in the CDR3. CDR3 sequence reads: CASSGGLAGGTDTQYF. Written as DNA, the CDR3 is TGTGCCAGCAGCGGGGGACTAGCGGGGGGCACAGATACGCAGTATTTT.

In its sample, this clone was seen a few times. This sample also contains other DNA sequences that code for the same CDR3. The chain uses TRBV27 and TRBJ2-2; D is unresolved. V gave up 3 bases and J gave up 7 bases, with 6 bases separating them. The CDR3 has 12 residues. The V gene's germline CDR1 is MNHEY and CDR2 SMNVEV (reference sequence). The CDR3 reads CASSLPGGELFF. The CDR3 DNA sequence: TGTGCCAGCAGTTTGCCCGGCGGGGAGCTGTTTTTT.

V and J are TRBV2 and TRBJ2-1; tentatively, D is TRBD2 (6 bases). The CDR3 covers 14 residues. CDR1 and CDR2 (germline): SNHLY, FYNNEI. Trimming cost V 6 bases and J 8 bases, with 17 bases left between them. The CDR3 DNA reads TGTGCCAGCAGAAGTGCGGGGAGGTCTGATGAGCAGTTCTTC. Translating it yields CASRSAGRSDEQFF. Using reference TRBV2 and TRBJ2-1 for the parts outside the CDR3, the full variable domain is EPEVTQTPSHQVTQMGQEVILRCVPISNHLYFYWYRQILGQKVEFLVSFYNNEISEKSEIFDDQFSVERPDGSNFTLKIRSTKLEDSAMYFCASRSAGRSDEQFFGPGTRLTVL.

The chain is built from TRBV7-2 and TRBJ2-2, with TRBD2 matching 8 bases. Germline V gene lookup returns CDR1 SGHTA and CDR2 FQGNSA. There are 15 residues in the CDR3. The trim removed 2 bases at V and 6 bases at J, leaving 5 bases unmatched. CDR3 protein: CASSLWAGGSGELFF. CDR3 bases: TGTGCCAGCAGCTTATGGGCGGGGGGATCCGGGGAGCTGTTTTTT.

For this clone: This sample includes further DNA sequences coding for the same CDR3. The chain is built from TRBV25-1 and TRBJ1-4, with TRBD1 matching over 7 bases. Germline V gene data show CDR1 as MGHDK and CDR2 as SYGVNS. Trimming cost V 6 bases and J 2 bases; bases outside gene matches: 6. This CDR3 contains 15 residues. Written as DNA, the CDR3 is TGTGCCAGCAGGGAAACAGGGGCCACTAATGAAAAACTGTTTTTT. It yields the protein CASRETGATNEKLFF. The whole variable domain, remainder taken from reference TRBV25-1 and TRBJ1-4, is EADIYQTPRYLVIGTGKKITLECSQTMGHDKMYWYQQDPGMELHLIHYSYGVNSTEKGDLSSESTVSRIRTEHFPLTLESARPSHTSQYLCASRETGATNEKLFFGSGTQLSVL.

CDR3 nucleotides: TGCGCCATCTTACAGGGGGCGAACACCGGGGAGCTGTTTTTT. Encoded protein: CAILQGANTGELFF. This chain uses TRBV10-2 with TRBJ2-2, with 8 bases fitting TRBD1. CDR3 length equals 14 residues. V was clipped by 10 bases and J by 0 bases; unmatched bases: 4. The germline gives CDR1 WSHSY, CDR2 SAAADI.

A single count supports this clone. The chain couples TRBV4-1 to TRBJ1-5; 9 bases agree with TRBD1. V lost 3 bases to trimming and J lost 4 bases; unmatched junction nucleotides: 4. Germline values: CDR1 MGHRA, CDR2 YSYEKL. This CDR3 is built from 15 residues. CDR3 DNA sequence: TGCGCCAGCAGCCATCGGACAGGGGAAAATCAGCCCCAGCATTTT. It specifies CASSHRTGENQPQHF.

V gene TRBV29-1 combines with J gene TRBJ2-1; D is perhaps TRBD2 (5 bases). The CDR3 covers 10 residues. Germline V gene sequence: CDR1 SQVTM, CDR2 ANQGSEA. V lost 7 bases, J lost 9 bases, and 10 bases lay in between. The CDR3 here is CSAGVGEQFF. CDR3 bases: TGCAGCGCCGGGGTGGGTGAGCAGTTCTTC.

The V call is TRBV28, the J call TRBJ1-6, with D tentatively TRBD1 (5 bases). Germline V gene lookup returns CDR1 MDHEN and CDR2 SYDVKM. Trimming pared 3 bases from V and 0 bases from J, leaving 18 bases between. The length of the CDR3 is 19 residues. The chain's CDR3 is CASSLEGPTTLSYNSPLHF. CDR3 nucleotide sequence: TGTGCCAGCAGTTTGGAGGGGCCAACTACGCTCTCCTATAATTCACCCCTCCACTTT.

The chain uses TRBV30 and TRBJ1-5, with D possibly being TRBD1 (6 bases). Trimming pared 5 bases from V and 2 bases from J, leaving 10 bases between. The germline gives CDR1 GTSNPN, CDR2 SVGIG (reference sequence). CDR3 size: 13 residues. The CDR3 DNA sequence: TGTGCCTGGCGCTCAGGGGGCAATCAGCCCCAGCATTTT. Protein sequence: CAWRSGGNQPQHF.

This sequence joins TRBV14 and TRBJ1-1, with 9 positions matching TRBD1. The CDR3 totals 16 residues. Germline V gene sequence: CDR1 SGHDN, CDR2 FVKESK. J was trimmed by 4 bases and V by 4 bases; bases with no gene match: 10. The CDR3 loop reads CASSPGQGRMGTEAFF. CDR3 nucleotide sequence: TGTGCCAGCAGCCCCGGACAGGGGAGGATGGGCACTGAAGCTTTCTTT.

The sample holds many counts of this clone. The genes are TRBV30 and TRBJ2-1, with 10 bases lining up with TRBD2. This CDR3 region has 17 residues. J gave up 0 bases and V 0 bases, and 5 bases lay outside the gene matches. The germline V gene has CDR1 GTSNPN and CDR2 SVGIG (reference sequence). This CDR3 is CAWSVPSGGASYNEQFF. The CDR3 nucleotides read TGTGCCTGGAGTGTACCCAGCGGGGGGGCCTCCTACAATGAGCAGTTCTTC.

For the CDR3, the DNA is TGTGCCTGGCATGAGACAGGCTATACCTACGAGCAGTACTTC. Its protein product is CAWHETGYTYEQYF. This chain joins TRBV30 and TRBJ2-7; tentatively, D is TRBD1 (6 bases). Germline V CDR1 and CDR2: GTSNPN, SVGIG (reference sequence). The CDR3 extends over 14 amino acids. The V and J ends lost 5 bases and 2 bases respectively, with 16 bases between them.

Points on this clone: Other DNA sequences in the sample encode the same CDR3. The rearrangement links TRBV9 to TRBJ2-1, with 9 nucleotides matching TRBD2. This CDR3 is 15 amino acids long. CDR1 and CDR2 (germline): SGDLS, YYNGEE. The junction had 2 bases not matched to a gene; V was cut back by 0 bases and J by 4 bases. This chain's CDR3 is CASSVGAGGYNEQFF. CDR3 sequence (DNA): TGTGCCAGCAGCGTAGGAGCGGGGGGTTACAATGAGCAGTTCTTC.

This chain joins TRBV27 and TRBJ2-7, with 7 bases fitting TRBD1. Trimming took 3 bases from V and 1 from J; bases not matched to a gene: 3. The CDR3 contains 14 residues. The germline V gene encodes CDR1 MNHEY and CDR2 SMNVEV (reference sequence). CDR3 DNA: TGTGCCAGCAGTTTGGGACAGACATCCTACGAGCAGTACTTC. This sequence encodes CASSLGQTSYEQYF.

The V gene is TRBV7-9, the J gene TRBJ2-3; D gene ambiguous. Per germline, CDR1 SEHNR and CDR2 FQNEAQ (reference sequence). This CDR3 spans 14 amino acids. Trimming pared 3 bases from V and 2 bases from J, leaving 9 bases between. The CDR3 region is CASSFDTYTDTQYF. The CDR3 DNA reads TGTGCCAGCAGCTTTGACACCTACACAGATACGCAGTATTTT.

The rearrangement joins TRBV19 to TRBJ1-1; maybe TRBD1 (5 bases). V was clipped by 7 bases and J by 5 bases, with 20 bases between them. Germline V gene sequence: CDR1 LNHDA, CDR2 SQIVND (reference sequence). The CDR3 sequence is 15 residues long. CDR3 sequence (DNA): TGTGCCAGTACGCCCCGAGGGGAGGGGTGGACTGAAGCTTTCTTT. It codes for CASTPRGEGWTEAFF.

The chain carries TRBV5-1 and TRBJ2-7; D ambiguous. CDR1 and CDR2 (germline): SGHRS, YFSETQ. The V end was cut by 1 base, the J end by 0 bases, with 11 bases between. The CDR3 consists of 15 residues. CDR3 coding DNA: TGCGCCAGCAGCTTGTCCGTGCCGAGCTCCTACGAGCAGTACTTC. Encoded protein: CASSLSVPSSYEQYF.

The rearrangement joins TRBV7-8 to TRBJ1-1; 8 nucleotides line up with TRBD1. Germline CDR1 reads SGHVS; CDR2 reads FQNEAQ. The CDR3 is 15 residues long. The junction had 2 bases not matched to a gene; V was cut back by 2 bases and J by 0 bases. The CDR3 spells CASSLPDRVNTEAFF. CDR3 DNA: TGTGCCAGCAGCTTACCGGACAGGGTGAACACTGAAGCTTTCTTT.

The chain carries TRBV4-1 and TRBJ2-1, with a tentative D call TRBD1 (6 bases). Trimming removed 2 bases from V and 2 bases from J, with 16 bases in between. The CDR3 totals 17 residues. The germline CDR1 and CDR2 sequences are MGHRA and YSYEKL. This CDR3 is CASSQTSTGLAYNEQFF. CDR3 coding DNA: TGCGCCAGCAGCCAAACGTCGACAGGCCTGGCCTACAATGAGCAGTTCTTC.

The J gene is TRBJ1-2, the V gene TRBV4-2, with D tentatively TRBD1 (5 bases). Between the trimmed V and J ends, which lost 3 bases and 5 bases, there was a span of 16 bases. Germline CDR1 is LGHNA and CDR2 is YNFKEQ. The CDR3 has 15 residues. CDR3 loop: CASSQGGTPGYGYTF. CDR3 DNA: TGTGCCAGCAGCCAGGGGGGGACGCCGGGATATGGCTACACCTTC.

The J gene is TRBJ2-3, the V gene TRBV24-1; the D gene is possibly TRBD1 (7 bases). The CDR3 covers 16 residues. V lost 4 bases to trimming and J lost 1 base, with 14 bases between them. The germline V gene encodes CDR1 KGHDR and CDR2 SFDVKD. The CDR3 spells CATSDLDREGTDTQYF. CDR3 sequence (DNA): TGTGCCACCAGTGACCTAGACAGGGAGGGCACAGATACGCAGTATTTT.

The chain has TRBV7-2 and TRBJ2-7; 16 bases fit TRBD2. The ends lost 4 bases at V and 6 bases at J; junction bases unmatched: 6. Germline CDR1 reads SGHTA; CDR2 reads FQGNSA. The CDR3 consists of 16 residues. Here the CDR3 reads CASSSPGLAGGLEQYF. The CDR3 DNA sequence: TGTGCCAGCAGCTCCCCGGGACTAGCGGGGGGGCTCGAGCAGTACTTC. Variable domain in full (rest from reference TRBV7-2 and TRBJ2-7): GAGVSQSPSNKVTEKGKDVELRCDPISGHTALYWYRQSLGQGLEFLIYFQGNSAPDKSGLPSDRFSAERTGGSVSTLTIQRTQQEDSAVYLCASSSPGLAGGLEQYFGPGTRLTVT.

The chain carries TRBV3-1 (or the pseudogene TRBV3-2) and TRBJ1-2; 11 bases match TRBD1. The CDR3 sequence is 15 residues long. Germline CDR1 is LGHDT and CDR2 is YNNKEL (reference sequence). V lost 5 bases to trimming and J lost 6 bases; unmatched junction nucleotides: 8. In nucleotides, the CDR3 is TGTGCCAGCAGCTCACCGGGACAGGGGGTGAATGGCTACACCTTC. Amino acid sequence: CASSSPGQGVNGYTF.

A note on this clone: It is unclear where the CDR3 begins or ends on the DNA, so no DNA is shown, and the CDR3 is as TCRdb lists it. CDR3 protein: CASTSGRGNTEAFF. The chain carries TRBV19 and TRBJ1-1; the D call in the table, TRBD1, was not verified against the DNA. The germline V gene encodes CDR1 LNHDA and CDR2 SQIVND (reference sequence). The CDR3 region is 14 residues in length, termini included.